Listed here are 17 T cell receptor beta chains from one sample, sequenced in a study of response to subunit inactivated influenza vaccine. TCRdb re-called the RT-PCR reads with MiXCR, one entry per CDR3 protein. The sample holds 610,000 or so distinct CDR3 sequences; 14% are singletons and the top ten take around 10%. This sample comprised PBMCs from blood, obtained about 11 days after vaccination. Receptors were obtained from a man aged 45-65 years who received an inactivated influenza vaccine.

The CDR3 loop is CASMNGLKSEQYF. In DNA, the CDR3 is TGTGCCAGCATGAACGGCCTCAAAAGTGAGCAGTACTTC. This chain connects TRBV6-1 to TRBJ2-7; no reliable D call. The germline V gene encodes CDR1 MNHNS and CDR2 SASEGT. Trimming left V 7 bases short and J 7 bases short, with 17 bases between. The CDR3 loop spans 13 amino acids.

V usage is TRBV9 and J usage is TRBJ2-5; 7 nucleotides align to TRBD2. The CDR3 length is 14 residues. Germline V gives CDR1 SGDLS, CDR2 YYNGEE. J gave up 4 bases and V 0 bases, and 3 bases lay outside the gene matches. The CDR3 is CASSVGLASETQYF. CDR3 sequence (DNA): TGTGCCAGCAGCGTAGGACTAGCATCAGAGACCCAGTACTTC.

This clonotype has more than one count but fewer than ten. The chain uses TRBV28 and TRBJ2-1, with D perhaps TRBD1 or TRBD2 (5 bases each). V lost 5 bases, J lost 10 bases, and 15 bases lay in between. Germline loops: CDR1 MDHEN, CDR2 SYDVKM. The length of the CDR3 is 13 residues. Here the CDR3 DNA reads TGTGCCAGCAGTCAAGGGACCCCCATCGAGCAGTTCTTC. Protein: CASSQGTPIEQFF.

The gene calls are TRBV7-2 and TRBJ2-7, with 7 bases matching TRBD1. The germline gives CDR1 SGHTA, CDR2 FQGNSA. The length of the CDR3 is 14 residues. The junction had 6 bases not matched to a gene; V was cut back by 7 bases and J by 0 bases. The CDR3: CASTPDRISYEQYF. CDR3 bases: TGTGCCAGCACCCCGGACAGGATCTCCTACGAGCAGTACTTC.

The table lists this clonotype with many counts. V usage is TRBV5-6 and J usage is TRBJ2-1; 7 bases align to TRBD1. This CDR3 is 13 amino acids long. Unmatched junction bases numbered 4, after V lost 6 bases and J lost 4 bases. Germline V lookup: CDR1 SGHDT, CDR2 YYEEEE. CDR3 loop: CASTGQVYNEQFF. Here the CDR3 DNA reads TGTGCCAGCACCGGACAGGTATACAATGAGCAGTTCTTC.

This clonotype has just a few counts. The CDR3: CASSQDPPGTSTDTQYF. For the CDR3, the DNA is TGCGCCAGCAGCCAAGATCCTCCGGGAACTAGCACAGATACGCAGTATTTT. V usage is TRBV4-3 and J usage is TRBJ2-3; TRBD2 is a possible D gene (5 bases). Trimming removed 0 bases from V and 0 bases from J, with 13 bases in between. The V gene's germline CDR1 is LGHNA and CDR2 YSLEER. The CDR3 extends over 17 amino acids.

V is TRBV20-1 and J is TRBJ1-2, with 7 bases lining up with TRBD1. Germline CDR1 and CDR2: DFQATT and SNEGSKA (reference sequence). J lost 2 bases, V lost 5 bases, and 8 bases had no gene match. The CDR3 has 14 amino acids. CDR3 in DNA: TGCAGTGCTCCTGACAGGGAAGGAAACTATGGCTACACCTTC. This gives the protein CSAPDREGNYGYTF.

The rearrangement joins TRBV15 to TRBJ2-3, with TRBD2 as a possible D gene (6 bases). The germline V gene encodes CDR1 LNHNV and CDR2 YYDKDF (reference sequence). V was cut by 0 bases and J by 0 bases, with 13 bases left in between. The CDR3 sequence is 17 residues long. CDR3 bases: TGTGCCACCAGCAGAGATCGGCGGGGCACAAGCACAGATACGCAGTATTTT. Translation gives CATSRDRRGTSTDTQYF. The whole variable domain, remainder taken from reference TRBV15 and TRBJ2-3, is DAMVIQNPRYQVTQFGKPVTLSCSQTLNHNVMYWYQQKSSQAPKLLFHYYDKDFNNEADTPDNFQSRRPNTSFCFLDIRSPGLGDTAMYLCATSRDRRGTSTDTQYFGPGTRLTVL.

The table lists this clonotype with many counts. V usage is TRBV4-3 and J usage is TRBJ1-4; D is undetermined. The germline gives CDR1 LGHNA, CDR2 YSLEER. The CDR3 runs 14 residues. V lost 1 base to trimming and J lost 6 bases, with 9 bases between them. CDR3 sequence reads: CASSQAATDEKLFF. The CDR3, as DNA: TGCGCCAGCAGCCAAGCGGCAACAGATGAAAAACTGTTTTTT.

The V and J genes are TRBV28 and TRBJ1-2, with 7 bases matching TRBD1. The CDR3 length is 13 residues. Per the germline V gene, CDR1 is MDHEN and CDR2 is SYDVKM. The J segment lost 8 bases and the V segment lost 5 bases, leaving 8 bases of the junction unmatched. CDR3 nucleotide sequence: TGTGCCAGCAGTGACCAGGGGGGAGGAGGCTACACCTTC. Its protein product is CASSDQGGGGYTF.

The chain combines TRBV4-1 with TRBJ2-1; 10 nucleotides align to TRBD2. The germline V gene encodes CDR1 MGHRA and CDR2 YSYEKL. CDR3 length equals 14 residues. The J segment lost 8 bases and the V segment lost 3 bases, leaving 4 bases of the junction unmatched. CDR3 bases: TGCGCCAGCAGCCAGAGCGGGGGGGCTGATGAGCAGTTCTTC. This translates into CASSQSGGADEQFF.

A word on this clonotype: An end of the junction differs from the germline gene, which may be a read error. The rearrangement uses TRBV11-2 and TRBJ2-5; tentatively, D is TRBD2 (5 bases). Germline lookup yields CDR1 SGHAT and CDR2 FQNNGV. The CDR3 is 16 residues long. CDR3 coding DNA: TGTGCCAGCAGCCCATTAGGGAGCTTGTTCCAAGATACCCAGTACTTC. Its translation: CASSPLGSLFQDTQYF.

There are a few counts of this clonotype. The V call is TRBV28, the J call TRBJ2-7; D remains ambiguous. Trimming pared 8 bases from V and 1 base from J, leaving 6 bases between. The CDR3 consists of 11 residues. Germline V gene lookup returns CDR1 MDHEN and CDR2 SYDVKM. The CDR3 DNA follows: TGTGCCAGCCAGGTTTCCTACGAGCAGTACTTC. Protein sequence: CASQVSYEQYF.

The chain joins TRBV15 to TRBJ1-6; TRBD1 matches at 7 bases. CDR3 length equals 15 residues. Trimming cost V 5 bases and J 6 bases; bases outside gene matches: 7. Germline CDR1 is LNHNV and CDR2 is YYDKDF (reference sequence). Written as DNA, the CDR3 is TGTGCCACCAGCTCCCACAGGGGTTTTAATTCACCCCTCCACTTT. Its translation is CATSSHRGFNSPLHF.

This clonotype was counted between two and nine times. The rearrangement links TRBV7-2 to TRBJ2-7; maybe TRBD2 (5 bases). The CDR3 is made up of 15 amino acids. Trimming stripped 1 base from V and 3 bases from J, with 13 bases between. CDR1 is SGHTA, CDR2 FQGNSA, per germline. In nucleotides, the CDR3 is TGTGCCAGCAGCTTAGGGCTAGCAACAGTCTACGAGCAGTACTTC. Protein sequence: CASSLGLATVYEQYF.

This rearrangement joins TRBV29-1 to TRBJ2-3, with 10 nucleotides matching TRBD2. Germline values: CDR1 SQVTM, CDR2 ANQGSEA. The J segment lost 0 bases and the V segment lost 2 bases, leaving 5 bases of the junction unmatched. The CDR3 loop spans 16 amino acids. The CDR3 loop is CSVETVLAGSTDTQYF. CDR3 coding DNA: TGCAGCGTTGAAACAGTACTAGCGGGGAGCACAGATACGCAGTATTTT.

The table lists this clonotype with a few counts. The CDR3 is CASSRLTSGGSYNEQFF. In nucleotides, the CDR3 is TGTGCCAGCAGCCGCTTGACTAGCGGAGGGTCCTACAATGAGCAGTTCTTC. This sequence joins TRBV4-2 and TRBJ2-1, with TRBD2 matching 9 bases. V was pared by 4 bases and J by 1 base, with 8 bases of the junction left unmatched. In germline, CDR1 is LGHNA, CDR2 YNFKEQ. The CDR3 consists of 17 residues.